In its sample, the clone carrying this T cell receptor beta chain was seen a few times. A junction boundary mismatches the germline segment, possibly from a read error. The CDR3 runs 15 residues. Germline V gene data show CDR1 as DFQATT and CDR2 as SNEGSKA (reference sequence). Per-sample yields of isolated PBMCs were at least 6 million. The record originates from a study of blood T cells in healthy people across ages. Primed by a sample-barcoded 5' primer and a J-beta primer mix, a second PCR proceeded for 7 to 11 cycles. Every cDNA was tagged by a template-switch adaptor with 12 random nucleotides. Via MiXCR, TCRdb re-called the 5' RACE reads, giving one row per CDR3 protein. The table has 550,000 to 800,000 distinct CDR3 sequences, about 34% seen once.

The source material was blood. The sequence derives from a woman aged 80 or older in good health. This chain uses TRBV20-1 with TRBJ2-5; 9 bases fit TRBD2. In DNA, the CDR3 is TGCAGCGCTAGGGCGCGGGAGGGCCACAACAATGAGCAGTACTTC. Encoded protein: CSARAREGHNNEQYF.